This T cell receptor (beta chain) derives from a study of T cell repertoires in cytomegalovirus infection. Background on the study: Evidence of both CMV infection and a matching HLA type came from public TCR beta signatures. Whole-study findings and limits: HLA-C-restricted CMV clonotypes gave the most frequent clonotype in two of eight donors.

This clonotype was detected many times. What it binds is unknown. V was pared by 1 base and J by 12 bases, with 7 bases between. This CDR3 contains 11 residues. Germline V CDR1 and CDR2: SGHTA, FQGNSA. In TCRdb, the reads were re-called with MiXCR into one record per CDR3 protein. The top ten hold roughly 16% of the sample, which has around 260,000 distinct CDR3 sequences, 9.1% seen once. Material for sequencing was PBMCs. The rearrangement uses TRBV7-2 and TRBJ2-1; D gene ambiguous. The source of this sequence is a human donor in good health (CMV status not recorded). Some clones in this sample may be carry-over from other donors' samples. The CDR3: CASSLGFLQFF. CDR3 coding DNA: TGTGCCAGCAGCTTAGGCTTCTTGCAGTTCTTC. The full variable domain, rest sourced from reference TRBV7-2 and TRBJ2-1, is GAGVSQSPSNKVTEKGKDVELRCDPISGHTALYWYRQSLGQGLEFLIYFQGNSAPDKSGLPSDRFSAERTGGSVSTLTIQRTQQEDSAVYLCASSLGFLQFFGPGTRLTVL.